The 15 T cell receptor beta chains presented below share a single source sample, sequenced in a study of blood T cells in healthy people across ages. Then a second PCR, running about 6 to 12 cycles, was carried out with a sample-barcoded 5' primer and a J-beta primer mix. MiXCR, run by TCRdb on the 5' RACE reads, gives a single entry per CDR3 protein. The sample shows approximately 830,000 distinct CDR3 sequences, around 62% of them seen only once. Material: blood. Every receptor here comes from a man aged 25-45 years in good health.

This clonotype has only a few counts. The CDR3 nucleotides read TGTGCCAGCAGCCCCCGGCTAGCAAACAACCTTCAATCCACAGATACGCAGTATTTT. Amino acid sequence: CASSPRLANNLQSTDTQYF. This chain uses TRBV7-9 with TRBJ2-3, with TRBD2 as a possible D gene (5 bases). CDR3 size: 19 residues. V dropped 5 bases and J dropped 2 bases, with 26 bases sitting between them. CDR1 is SEHNR and CDR2 is FQNEAQ in the germline V gene (reference sequence). Variable domain in full (rest from reference TRBV7-9 and TRBJ2-3): DTGVSQNPRHKITKRGQNVTFRCDPISEHNRLYWYRQTLGQGPEFLTYFQNEAQLEKSRLLSDRFSAERPKGSFSTLEIQRTEQGDSAMYLCASSPRLANNLQSTDTQYFGPGTRLTVL.

The chain employs TRBV27 and TRBJ1-1; D remains ambiguous. CDR1 and CDR2 from the germline V gene are MNHEY and SMNVEV (reference sequence). The CDR3 totals 15 residues. Trimming left V 0 bases short and J 1 base short, with 9 bases between. CDR3 in amino acids: CASSLSGFTNTEAFF. DNA for the CDR3: TGTGCCAGCAGTTTATCCGGATTTACGAACACTGAAGCTTTCTTT.

The chain recombines TRBV5-1 with TRBJ2-5; a weak D match, TRBD1 (6 bases). The CDR3 totals 15 residues. V was clipped by 0 bases and J by 0 bases, with 9 bases between them. Germline V gene data show CDR1 as SGHRS and CDR2 as YFSETQ. The DNA of the CDR3 is TGCGCCAGCAGCTTGGGAGACAGGTACCAAGAGACCCAGTACTTC. It is translated as CASSLGDRYQETQYF.

This clonotype was seen only once. The V call is TRBV12-3 or TRBV12-4, the J call TRBJ1-5; D is perhaps TRBD1 (6 bases). CDR3 length: 16 residues. Trimming pared 6 bases from V and 0 bases from J, leaving 15 bases between. CDR3 residues: CASSLTGPISNQPQHF. Written as DNA, the CDR3 is TGTGCCAGCAGCCTAACAGGGCCCATTAGCAATCAGCCCCAGCATTTT.

The chain carries TRBV6-2 or TRBV6-3 and TRBJ1-5, with D unclear. Germline CDR1 reads MNHEY; CDR2 reads SVGEGT. The germline V and J ends were trimmed by 2 bases and 6 bases, with 11 bases remaining between them. There are 14 residues in the CDR3. CDR3 coding DNA: TGTGCCAGCAGTTACGTCGGGGAAACTCAGCCCCAGCATTTT. Translated: CASSYVGETQPQHF.

As for this clonotype: A clone one base away is much larger, so this may be a read error. The chain uses TRBV20-1 and TRBJ1-6, with 7 bases that match TRBD1. This CDR3 has 14 amino acids. Unmatched junction bases numbered 15, after V lost 5 bases and J lost 14 bases. Germline CDR1 DFQATT, CDR2 SNEGSKA (reference sequence). As DNA, the CDR3 is TGCAGTGCTCCTGGACAGGCAGCATCAGAGGCCCTCCACTTT. This encodes CSAPGQAASEALHF.

The chain joins TRBV20-1 to TRBJ2-4; the D is unclear. The V end was cut by 1 base, the J end by 5 bases, with 6 bases between. Germline V lookup: CDR1 DFQATT, CDR2 SNEGSKA (reference sequence). The CDR3 is 12 amino acids. DNA of the CDR3: TGCAGTGCTAGAGTCGGGCAAAACATTCAGTACTTC. It specifies CSARVGQNIQYF.

This clonotype turned up a few times. The gene calls are TRBV15 and TRBJ2-1; D is unclear. V lost 1 base and J 1 base, leaving 8 bases between the germline ends. The CDR3 length is 15 residues. Germline lookup yields CDR1 LNHNV and CDR2 YYDKDF (reference sequence). The CDR3 DNA follows: TGTGCCACCAGCAGAGGAAGGGTTTCCTACAATGAGCAGTTCTTC. Protein product: CATSRGRVSYNEQFF.

V is TRBV4-2 and J is TRBJ1-2; D ambiguous. CDR1 is LGHNA, CDR2 YNFKEQ, per germline. V gave up 3 bases and J gave up 2 bases, with 16 bases separating them. The CDR3 is 16 amino acids. CDR3 nucleotides: TGTGCCAGCAGCCAGGATAGTCTAGGAGGGAACTATGGCTACACCTTC. As protein: CASSQDSLGGNYGYTF.

This sequence joins TRBV7-2 and TRBJ2-5; D perhaps matches TRBD2 (7 bases). The CDR3 is 15 amino acids. CDR1 and CDR2 (germline): SGHTA, FQGNSA. Trimming shortened V by 2 bases and J by 6 bases, and 16 bases separated the two germline ends. The CDR3 region is CASSLSAGEGKTQYF. The CDR3 DNA follows: TGTGCCAGCAGCTTAAGCGCAGGGGAGGGAAAGACCCAGTACTTC.

The chain links TRBV7-9 to TRBJ2-4; weak D call: TRBD2 (6 bases). The assigned J gene may be wrong: the sequence end matches TRBJ2-7 better. Germline CDR1 and CDR2: SEHNR and FQNEAQ (reference sequence). The CDR3 consists of 16 residues. CDR3 amino acids: CASSLGGDLFTYEQYF. For the CDR3, the DNA is TGTGCCAGCAGCTTAGGAGGGGACTTGTTTACCTACGAGCAGTACTTC.

This chain uses TRBV6-2 or TRBV6-3 with TRBJ1-2; D not certain. In germline, CDR1 is MNHEY, CDR2 SVGEGT. The CDR3 loop spans 17 amino acids. Trimming stripped 6 bases from V and 2 bases from J, with 22 bases between. The CDR3 DNA is TGTGCCAGCAGCAGTTGGCGGAGAGACCGACGAAACTATGGCTACACCTTC. It is translated as CASSSWRRDRRNYGYTF.

This clonotype has a handful of counts. The J gene is TRBJ1-2, the V gene TRBV5-1; no definite D call. V was trimmed by 2 bases and J by 6 bases, leaving 14 bases between them. The CDR3 is made up of 14 amino acids. The germline V gene has CDR1 SGHRS and CDR2 YFSETQ. CDR3 DNA: TGCGCCAGCAGCTTAGGCAGCGGGGATGATGGCTACACCTTC. Translation: CASSLGSGDDGYTF.

The V and J genes are TRBV7-2 and TRBJ2-3; D gene ambiguous. The germline V and J ends were trimmed by 5 bases and 1 base, with 10 bases remaining between them. This CDR3 contains 14 residues. Germline V gene lookup returns CDR1 SGHTA and CDR2 FQGNSA. The CDR3 here is CASSTDGRTDTQYF. In nucleotides, the CDR3 is TGTGCCAGCAGCACGGACGGTCGCACAGATACGCAGTATTTT.

This clonotype appeared many times. V and J are TRBV12-3 or TRBV12-4 and TRBJ2-5; 12 bases are shared with TRBD2. V lost 5 bases to trimming and J lost 2 bases; unmatched junction nucleotides: 3. The CDR3 has 15 amino acids. CDR3 nucleotides: TGTGCCAGCAGTCCCCTAGCGGGGGGGCAAGAGACCCAGTACTTC. It translates to CASSPLAGGQETQYF.